This TCR beta chain was sequenced in a study of blood T cell repertoires in COVID-19 (dated by TCRdb to 2020 to 2021). General notes on the study: The collaborator samples originated in the United States, Italy and Spain and spanned the acute and convalescent phases of COVID-19. Deeply sampled blood TCRbeta repertoires from subjects exposed to, actively infected with, or recovered from COVID-19 were included in the dataset. A de-identified subject ID, COVID-19 status, age in years and sex were almost always included in the sample metadata. The repertoires were released in a freely available public database meant as a resource for research on the immune response to SARS-CoV-2. Samples came from the ongoing ImmuneRACE study (first 160 participants) plus 1,254 subjects from 6 global collaborators. The material from the prospective study consisted of cDNA or gDNA derived from T cells, B-cell-depleted T cells, or PBMCs. HLA class I and class II types, where available, came from metadata supplied by the sample provider rather than from assay-based typing.

On this clone itself: No antigen is known for it. No base-level quality is on record; no much larger clone is a single base apart.

TCRbeta CDR3 regions were amplified from genomic DNA using the immunoSEQ Assay, a bias-controlled multiplex PCR. The published analysis was carried out like this. The number of nucleated cells in each sample was estimated from the amplification of reference gene primers within the assay. To quantify the absolute abundance of each unique TCRbeta CDR3 rearrangement, sequence reads were collapsed and filtered. For each sample, productive Simpson clonality was calculated as the square root of Simpson's diversity index over productive rearrangements. Entries here come from immuneACCESS through TCRdb and include only in-frame sequences with V and J called. Some clones fail to appear in such tables; in the studies checked, an unresolved V gene covers under half of the shortfall, and the cause of the remainder is unknown. V, J and clone size are those of that table, while D and trimming were read from the DNA. The sample includes some 200,000 clones, with about 85% observed a single time. Approximately 5.1% of the sample rests with the top ten.

The investigation overall reported the following: The quantity of clinical and demographic metadata differed by source and by participant and was supplied without curation.

A second Seattle source provided samples from volunteer blood donors who had recovered from COVID-19. Each collaborating institution followed its own protocols to collect whole blood in K2EDTA tubes. For TCRbeta analysis, collaborators shipped samples in one of three forms: frozen whole blood, isolated PBMCs, or DNA extracted from either of those sample types. Trimming takes 7 bases off V and 7 bases off J; junction bases not matched to a gene: 12. The CDR3 holds 14 amino acids from the cysteine to the phenylalanine. Only CDR3 DNA is held: 42 bases, read in frame from base 1. The germline V gene encodes CDR1 LNHDA and CDR2 SQIVND (reference sequence).

Sample: peripheral blood. The TCR originated in a woman aged 55-69 years who had recovered from COVID-19. The sequence joins TRBV19 to TRBJ1-2; a stretch of 7 junction bases matches TRBD1. The bases read TGTGCCAGTACCCAAGGGGGCACAGAGAGTGGCTACACCTTC. Its protein reads: CASTQGGTESGYTF.